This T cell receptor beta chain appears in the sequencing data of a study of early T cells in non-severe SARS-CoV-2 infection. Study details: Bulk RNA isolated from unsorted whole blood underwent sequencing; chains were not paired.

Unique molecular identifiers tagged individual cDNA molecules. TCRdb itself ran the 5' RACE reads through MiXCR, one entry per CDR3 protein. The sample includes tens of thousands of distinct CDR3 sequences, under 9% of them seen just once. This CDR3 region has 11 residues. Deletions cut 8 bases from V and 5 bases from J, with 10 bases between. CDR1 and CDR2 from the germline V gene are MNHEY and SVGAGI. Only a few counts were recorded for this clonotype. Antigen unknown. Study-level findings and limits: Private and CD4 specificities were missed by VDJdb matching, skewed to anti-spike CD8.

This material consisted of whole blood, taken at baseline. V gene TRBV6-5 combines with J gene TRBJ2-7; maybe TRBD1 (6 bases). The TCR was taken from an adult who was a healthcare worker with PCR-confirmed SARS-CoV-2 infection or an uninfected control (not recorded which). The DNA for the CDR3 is TGTGCCAGCCAACAGGGTAACGAGCAGTACTTC. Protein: CASQQGNEQYF.